Below are 8 T cell receptor beta chains sequenced from a single sample in a study of shared clonotypes between healthy human individuals. Generated by immunoSEQ multiplex PCR, the TCRdb table keeps only in-frame clones and is missing some. Here the sample spans around 2.1 million clones, about 93% being singletons. CD45RO-negative cells were positively selected for CCR7, leaving out terminally differentiated effector memory CD45RA+ cells. Sequenced sample: naive CD8+ T cells from PBMCs. These receptors were collected from a man aged 18 to 35 in good health. Some clones in this sample may be carry-over from other donors' samples.

Turning to this clone: Additional DNA sequences in this sample encode the identical CDR3. This chain links TRBV5-1 with TRBJ2-1; D unclear. The CDR3 has 14 amino acids. The germline V gene has CDR1 SGHRS and CDR2 YFSETQ. Trimming stripped 2 bases from V and 0 bases from J, with 6 bases between. The chain's CDR3 is CASSLTGSYNEQFF. CDR3 DNA sequence: TGCGCCAGCAGCTTAACGGGCTCCTACAATGAGCAGTTCTTC.

This sequence joins TRBV6-6 and TRBJ1-1; maybe TRBD1 (6 bases). The CDR3 extends over 13 amino acids. Trimming stripped 2 bases from V and 4 bases from J, with 8 bases between. Per the germline V gene, CDR1 is MNHNY and CDR2 is SVGAGI (reference sequence). The CDR3 DNA follows: TGTGCCAGCAGTTACGCAGGGGTCACTGAAGCTTTCTTT. The encoded protein is CASSYAGVTEAFF.

As for this clone: Other DNA variants within this sample encode the same CDR3. The genes are TRBV27 and TRBJ2-1; D is perhaps TRBD1 or TRBD2 (5 bases each). Trimming stripped 5 bases from V and 9 bases from J, with 11 bases between. CDR3 size: 12 residues. The germline V gene encodes CDR1 MNHEY and CDR2 SMNVEV (reference sequence). The CDR3 is CASSLRGGEQFF. The DNA of the CDR3 is TGTGCCAGCAGTCTGCGTGGGGGTGAGCAGTTCTTC.

The chain has TRBV27 and TRBJ2-7; D is ambiguous. Trimming took 2 bases from V and 3 from J, leaving 8 bases between them. Germline V gene lookup returns CDR1 MNHEY and CDR2 SMNVEV (reference sequence). The CDR3 length is 13 residues. Written as DNA, the CDR3 is TGTGCCAGCAGTTTAAACAGAGACTACGAGCAGTACTTC. This codes for CASSLNRDYEQYF.

This clone has a single count. The chain couples TRBV11-2 to TRBJ2-2, with a tentative D call TRBD2 (6 bases). CDR1 is SGHAT, CDR2 FQNNGV, per germline. The V and J ends lost 6 bases and 4 bases respectively, with 15 bases between them. The length of the CDR3 is 15 residues. CDR3 sequence: CASSLAGLGTGELFF. The CDR3 coding sequence is TGTGCCAGCAGTTTGGCGGGGCTGGGCACCGGGGAGCTGTTTTTT.

The J gene is TRBJ2-7, the V gene TRBV4-2; D gene uncertain. V gave up 1 base and J gave up 5 bases, with 12 bases separating them. CDR3 length equals 14 residues. Germline values: CDR1 LGHNA, CDR2 YNFKEQ. The CDR3 nucleotides are TGTGCCAGCAGCCAAGTAGGTCCTGGAGACGAGCAGTACTTC. Translating gives CASSQVGPGDEQYF.

J is TRBJ2-1 and V is TRBV27, with 8 bases that match TRBD2. The CDR3 length is 17 residues. Germline CDR1 reads MNHEY; CDR2 reads SMNVEV (reference sequence). Unmatched junction bases numbered 13, after V lost 5 bases and J lost 4 bases. CDR3 nucleotide sequence: TGTGCCAGCAGTCCACCCCCCAGCGGGAGCAGTTACAATGAGCAGTTCTTC. Protein product: CASSPPPSGSSYNEQFF.

DNA for the CDR3: TGTGCCAGCTGTGCGAGTAATGAGGCGGACACTGAAGCTTTCTTT. Protein: CASCASNEADTEAFF. This chain joins TRBV28 and TRBJ1-1; D ambiguous. Germline V gene data show CDR1 as MDHEN and CDR2 as SYDVKM. This CDR3 has 15 residues. The V and J ends lost 8 bases and 3 bases respectively, with 19 bases between them. The full variable domain, completed using reference TRBV28 and TRBJ1-1, is DVKVTQSSRYLVKRTGEKVFLECVQDMDHENMFWYRQDPGLGLRLIYFSYDVKMKEKGDIPEGYSVSREKKERFSLILESASTNQTSMYLCASCASNEADTEAFFGQGTRLTVV.